Reported below is one T cell receptor (beta chain). This CDR3 has 16 residues. In germline, CDR1 is SNHLY, CDR2 FYNNEI. V was clipped by 7 bases and J by 4 bases; unmatched bases: 10. The record originates from a study of OX40 agonist ivuxolimab in advanced cancers. Anyone with autoimmune disease history or systemic immunosuppression was excluded. The repertoire was sequenced with immunoSEQ multiplex PCR; TCRdb's copy has only in-frame clones and lacks some. The table includes roughly 26,000 clones, around three quarters detected once. Source: CD4+ or CD8+ T cells sorted from blood, taken in a trial of the OX40 agonist ivuxolimab. The gene calls are TRBV2 and TRBJ2-1; 10 bases fit TRBD2. The sequence was obtained from an adult with an advanced solid tumor such as melanoma, head and neck, liver or kidney cancer. The CDR3 sequence: CASTYSGGKLYNEQFF. The DNA for the CDR3 is TGTGCCAGCACCTATAGCGGGGGGAAACTTTACAATGAGCAGTTCTTC.